The sequence of this T cell receptor beta chain was determined in a study of blood T cells in healthy people across ages. Trimming cost V 6 bases and J 4 bases, with 16 bases left between them. This CDR3 comprises 15 residues. CDR1 and CDR2 from the germline V gene are MNHEY and SVGAGI. Concerning this clonotype itself: Its antigen remains unknown.

Study-wide results and caveats: Unsorted PBMC material precluded a definitive naive versus antigen-experienced comparison.

Aged roughly 6 to 90, donors were systemically healthy Caucasians from Russia. For the second PCR, which ran for about 7 to 11 cycles, a sample-barcoded 5' primer and a J-beta primer mix were used. Through a template-switch adaptor with 12 random nucleotides, each cDNA molecule received a tag. Individual samples furnished no less than 2.5 million CDR3-containing paired-end reads apiece. TCRdb reanalysed the 5' RACE reads using MiXCR and keeps one entry per CDR3 protein. This table holds 1,500,000 or so distinct CDR3 sequences, around 59% found once. This receptor was obtained from a man aged 18 to 30 in good health. Sequences were obtained from blood. V usage is TRBV6-5 and J usage is TRBJ2-1; tentatively, D is TRBD1 (6 bases). CDR3 region: CASSLQGLRYNEQFF. The CDR3 nucleotides read TGTGCCAGCAGCCTACAGGGCTTGCGATACAATGAGCAGTTCTTC.